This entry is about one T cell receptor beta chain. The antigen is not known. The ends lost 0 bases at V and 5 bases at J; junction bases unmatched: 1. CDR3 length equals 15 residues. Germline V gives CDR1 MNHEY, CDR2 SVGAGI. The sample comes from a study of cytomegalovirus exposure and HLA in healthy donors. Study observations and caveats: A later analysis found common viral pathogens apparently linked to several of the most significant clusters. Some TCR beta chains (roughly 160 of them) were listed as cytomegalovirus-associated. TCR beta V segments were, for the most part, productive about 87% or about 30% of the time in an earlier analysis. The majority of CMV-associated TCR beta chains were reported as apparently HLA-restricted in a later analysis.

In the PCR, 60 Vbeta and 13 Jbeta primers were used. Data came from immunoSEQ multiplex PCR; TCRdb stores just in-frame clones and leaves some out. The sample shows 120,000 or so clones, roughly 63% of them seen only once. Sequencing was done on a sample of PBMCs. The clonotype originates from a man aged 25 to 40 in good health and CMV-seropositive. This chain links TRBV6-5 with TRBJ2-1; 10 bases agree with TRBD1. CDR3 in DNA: TGTGCCAGCAGTTACTCGGGACAGGGGAACAATGAGCAGTTCTTC. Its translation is CASSYSGQGNNEQFF.